What follows is one T cell receptor beta chain and its context. Its antigen remains unknown. The data originate from a study of CD8+CD57+ T cells in acquired aplastic anemia. Broader study findings: Patients and controls shared some 30 CD8+ CDR3 sequences, highly expressed in patients.

The CDR3 has 11 residues. J gave up 7 bases and V 1 base, and 0 bases lay outside the gene matches. From germline, CDR1 is SQVTM and CDR2 ANQGSEA. Genomic DNA, serving as template, underwent TCR beta VDJ and CDR3 profiling. MiXCR, applied by TCRdb to the reads, yields one record per CDR3 protein. The sample yields about 180,000 distinct CDR3 sequences, around 48% seen once. Before being chosen for sequencing, patients had shown CD8+CD57+ cell expansion by flow cytometry. Diagnosis of severe acquired aplastic anemia applied to all patients. The gene calls are TRBV29-1 and TRBJ2-7; TRBD1 agrees at 8 bases. The sample was sorted CD4+, CD8+, or CD8+CD57+ T cells (not recorded which) from PBMCs. This TCR was sampled from a human donor with aplastic anemia. This chain's CDR3 is CSVEGQGEQYF. CDR3 sequence (DNA): TGCAGCGTTGAAGGACAGGGGGAGCAGTACTTC.